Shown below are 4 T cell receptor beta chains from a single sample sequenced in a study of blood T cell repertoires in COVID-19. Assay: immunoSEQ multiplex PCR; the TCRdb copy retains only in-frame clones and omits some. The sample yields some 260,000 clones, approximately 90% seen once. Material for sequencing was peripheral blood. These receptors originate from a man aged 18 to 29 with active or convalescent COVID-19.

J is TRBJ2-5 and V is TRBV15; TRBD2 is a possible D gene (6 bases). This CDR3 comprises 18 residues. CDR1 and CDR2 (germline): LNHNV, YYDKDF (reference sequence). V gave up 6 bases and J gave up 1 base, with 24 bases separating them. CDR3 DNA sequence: TGTGCCACCAGGGGTAGCGGCCTAGCGAGCACAACCCAAGAGACCCAGTACTTC. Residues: CATRGSGLASTTQETQYF.

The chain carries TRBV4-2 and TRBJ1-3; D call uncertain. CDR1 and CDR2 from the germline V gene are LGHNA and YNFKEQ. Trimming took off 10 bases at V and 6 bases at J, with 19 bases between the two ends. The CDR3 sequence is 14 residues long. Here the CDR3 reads CATEGLAGENTIYF. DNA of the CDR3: TGTGCCACCGAGGGTCTAGCTGGCGAAAACACCATATATTTT.

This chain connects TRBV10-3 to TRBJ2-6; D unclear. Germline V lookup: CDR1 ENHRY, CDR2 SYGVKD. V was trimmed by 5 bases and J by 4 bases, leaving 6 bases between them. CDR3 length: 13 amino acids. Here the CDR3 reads CAISLPGANVLTF. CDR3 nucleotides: TGTGCCATCAGTCTCCCCGGGGCCAACGTCCTGACTTTC.

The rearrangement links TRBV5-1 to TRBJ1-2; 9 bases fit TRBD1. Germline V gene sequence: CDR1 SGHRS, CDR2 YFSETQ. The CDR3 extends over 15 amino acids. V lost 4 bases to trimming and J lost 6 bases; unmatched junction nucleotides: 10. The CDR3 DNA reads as TGCGCCAGCAGCAATTTCGGGACAGGGTCTAATGGCTACACCTTC. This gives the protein CASSNFGTGSNGYTF. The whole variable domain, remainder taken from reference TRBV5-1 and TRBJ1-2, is KAGVTQTPRYLIKTRGQQVTLSCSPISGHRSVSWYQQTPGQGLQFLFEYFSETQRNKGNFPGRFSGRQFSNSRSEMNVSTLELGDSALYLCASSNFGTGSNGYTFGSGTRLTVV.